The 6 T cell receptor beta chains below were found in one sample sequenced in a study of T-cell memory formation after mild COVID-19 (dated by TCRdb to the early 2020s). The library was prepared using 5' RACE. The reads were generated on an Illumina NovaSeq 6000. Through fastp at Q25 and MiXCR, TCRdb rebuilt clones from the public reads, retaining in-frame beta chains. Under each unique CDR3 protein, matching rows form one entry showing the most common genes and DNA. Across this sample there are approximately 390,000 distinct CDR3 sequences, with roughly 15% seen only once. The top ten clones comprise roughly a fifth of the sample. What was sequenced was PBMCs or a T cell subset sorted from them (not recorded which). The receptors come from a man between 18 and 29 years old who had mild COVID-19 (a few samples of this study predate the infection). The sample titles of this study are shuffled in the database, so cell type and time point are left out; the donor was told from shared clones.

Here the CDR3 reads CASSLEGTVQPQHF. CDR3 DNA: TGTGCCAGCAGCTTAGAGGGCACAGTTCAGCCCCAGCATTTT. The chain is built from TRBV7-2 and TRBJ1-5; D is uncertain. Trimming shortened V by 1 base and J by 6 bases, and 10 bases separated the two germline ends. The CDR3 is 14 amino acids. Germline-derived CDR1 and CDR2 are SGHTA and FQGNSA. The whole variable domain, remainder taken from reference TRBV7-2 and TRBJ1-5, is GAGVSQSPSNKVTEKGKDVELRCDPISGHTALYWYRQSLGQGLEFLIYFQGNSAPDKSGLPSDRFSAERTGGSVSTLTIQRTQQEDSAVYLCASSLEGTVQPQHFGDGTRLSIL.

This clonotype showed up just a few times. The genes are TRBV20-1 and TRBJ2-3, with 9 bases fitting TRBD2. Germline V gene lookup returns CDR1 DFQATT and CDR2 SNEGSKA (reference sequence). This CDR3 has 15 amino acids. Unmatched junction bases numbered 5, after V lost 4 bases and J lost 0 bases. The CDR3 is CSAIMRGGSTDTQYF. The CDR3 DNA is TGCAGTGCTATTATGCGGGGGGGCAGCACAGATACGCAGTATTTT.

The sample holds a few counts of this clonotype. One end of the junction fails to match germline, which may point to a read error. This chain uses TRBV6-2 or TRBV6-3 with TRBJ2-2; 7 positions agree with TRBD2. This CDR3 comprises 17 residues. The germline gives CDR1 MNHEY, CDR2 SVGEGT. The CDR3 DNA sequence: TGTGCCAGCAGTTACTTCTTTGACGGGGGGAACAGCGGGGAGCTGTTTTTT. It codes for CASSYFFDGGNSGELFF.

The V gene is TRBV5-1, the J gene TRBJ1-6, with 8 positions matching TRBD1. V was pared by 0 bases and J by 8 bases, with 10 bases of the junction left unmatched. From germline, CDR1 is SGHRS and CDR2 YFSETQ. The CDR3 length is 17 residues. CDR3 amino acids: CASSLASGRDRYSPLHF. The DNA for the CDR3 is TGCGCCAGCAGCTTGGCCTCCGGGAGGGACAGGTATTCACCCCTCCACTTT.

V and J are TRBV11-2 and TRBJ1-5; maybe TRBD1 (5 bases). V lost 2 bases to trimming and J lost 9 bases, with 11 bases between them. There are 13 residues in the CDR3. Germline CDR1 reads SGHAT; CDR2 reads FQNNGV. The CDR3 region has the DNA TGTGCCAGCAGCTTAATGGGACCTGGGCCCCAGCATTTT. Translated: CASSLMGPGPQHF.

V and J are TRBV5-1 and TRBJ2-1, with 8 bases that match TRBD2. The CDR3 is 15 amino acids. Germline CDR1 is SGHRS and CDR2 is YFSETQ. V shed 0 bases and J 5 bases; nucleotides not matched to a gene: 4. The CDR3 nucleotides are TGCGCCAGCAGCTTGGTAGCGGGGAACCACAATGAGCAGTTCTTC. This translates into CASSLVAGNHNEQFF.